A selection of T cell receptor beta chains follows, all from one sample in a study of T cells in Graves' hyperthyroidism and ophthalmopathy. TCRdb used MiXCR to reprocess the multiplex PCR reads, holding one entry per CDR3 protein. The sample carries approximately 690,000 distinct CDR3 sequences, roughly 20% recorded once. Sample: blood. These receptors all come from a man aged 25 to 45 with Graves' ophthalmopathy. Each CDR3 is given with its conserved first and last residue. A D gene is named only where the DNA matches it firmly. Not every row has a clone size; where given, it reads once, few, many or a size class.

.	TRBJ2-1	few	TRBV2	TGTGCCAGCAGTGAAAGTGCCCTCCCCAATGAGCAGTTCTTC	CASSESALPNEQFF
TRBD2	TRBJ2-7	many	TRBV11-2	TGTGCCAGCAGCTTAGTACCTAGCGGGACGTACGAGCAGTACTTC	CASSLVPSGTYEQYF
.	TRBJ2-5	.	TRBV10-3	TGTGCCAGCCCTGATTTTGGGGAGACCCAGTACTTC	CASPDFGETQYF
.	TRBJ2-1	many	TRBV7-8	TGTGCCAGCGGTCCCAGGGTCTACAATGAGCAGTTCTTC	CASGPRVYNEQFF
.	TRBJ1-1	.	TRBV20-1	TGCAGTGCCCCTAATACCCGGTTGGGGACTGAAGCTTTCTTT	CSAPNTRLGTEAFF
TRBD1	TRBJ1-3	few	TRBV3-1	TGTGCCAGCAGTCCTCGGGGCAGGGGGCTCTCTGGAAACACCATATATTTT	CASSPRGRGLSGNTIYF
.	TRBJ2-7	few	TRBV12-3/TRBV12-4	TGTGCCAGCAGATCTCTTACAGGGTACGAGCAGTACTTC	CASRSLTGYEQYF
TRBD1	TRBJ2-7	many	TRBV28	TGTGCCAGCAGTTTAAGGGACAGGTTCGCCTACGAGCAGTACTTC	CASSLRDRFAYEQYF
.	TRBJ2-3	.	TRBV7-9	TGTGCCAGCAGCTCATGGCTTCCCTCTGGCACAGATACGCAGTATTTT	CASSSWLPSGTDTQYF
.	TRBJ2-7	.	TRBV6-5	TGTGCCAGCAGTTCCCTCGTCTCCGAGCAGTACTTC	CASSSLVSEQYF
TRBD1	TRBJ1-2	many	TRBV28	TGTGCCAGCAGACGCACAGGGGTAATATATGGCTACACCTTC	CASRRTGVIYGYTF
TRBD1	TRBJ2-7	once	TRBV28	TGCGCCAGCAGCTCAGGGACAGGGAAAGAGCAGTACTTC	CASSSGTGKEQYF
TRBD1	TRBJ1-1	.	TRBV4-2	TGTGCCAGCAGCCAATACGACAGGGGAGCTGAAGCTTTCTTT	CASSQYDRGAEAFF
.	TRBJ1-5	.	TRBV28	TGTGCCAGCAGCCAGTATAGCAATCAGCCCCAGCATTTT	CASSQYSNQPQHF
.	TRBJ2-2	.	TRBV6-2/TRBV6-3	.	CASSYAGVAYEQYFGPGGELFF
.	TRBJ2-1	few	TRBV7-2	TGTGCCAGCAGCCAGTATACTAGTGACGATGAGCAGTTCTTC	CASSQYTSDDEQFF
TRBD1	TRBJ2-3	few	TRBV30	TGTGCCTGGAGGCGGACAGGAGGAGATACGCAGTATTTT	CAWRRTGGDTQYF
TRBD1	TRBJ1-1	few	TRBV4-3	TGCGCCAGCAGTTTGGGACAGGGCGTGAACACTGAAGCTTTCTTT	CASSLGQGVNTEAFF
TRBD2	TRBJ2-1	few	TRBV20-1	TGCAGTGCTAGAGAGAGCGGGAGTTTCAATGAGCAGTTCTTC	CSARESGSFNEQFF
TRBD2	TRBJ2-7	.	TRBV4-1	TGCGCCAGCAGCCAAGATGGACTAGCGGGTTACTACGAGCAGTACTTC	CASSQDGLAGYYEQYF
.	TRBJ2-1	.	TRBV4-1	TGCGCCAGCAGCCAAGACCCCTCCCTCTACCAAAATGAGCAGTTCTTC	CASSQDPSLYQNEQFF
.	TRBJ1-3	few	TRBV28	TGTGCCAGCAGAGGGCCCTCCTCCGGGAACACCATATATTTT	CASRGPSSGNTIYF
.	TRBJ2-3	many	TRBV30	TGTGCCTGGTCCTTAAGGCGGATCACAGATACGCAGTATTTT	CAWSLRRITDTQYF
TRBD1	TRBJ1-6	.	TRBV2	TGTGCCAGCGCCAGGGACAGTATGGCCGTCGGTTCACCCCTCCACTTT	CASARDSMAVGSPLHF
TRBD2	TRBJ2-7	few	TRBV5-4	TGTGCCAGCAGCTTGGATAGCGGGGAGAACGAGCAGTACTTC	CASSLDSGENEQYF
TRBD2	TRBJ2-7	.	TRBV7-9	TGTGCCAGCAGCCCAGGGCCCAGGCAAGCGGGAGTACTTCCCTACGAGCAGTACTTC	CASSPGPRQAGVLPYEQYF